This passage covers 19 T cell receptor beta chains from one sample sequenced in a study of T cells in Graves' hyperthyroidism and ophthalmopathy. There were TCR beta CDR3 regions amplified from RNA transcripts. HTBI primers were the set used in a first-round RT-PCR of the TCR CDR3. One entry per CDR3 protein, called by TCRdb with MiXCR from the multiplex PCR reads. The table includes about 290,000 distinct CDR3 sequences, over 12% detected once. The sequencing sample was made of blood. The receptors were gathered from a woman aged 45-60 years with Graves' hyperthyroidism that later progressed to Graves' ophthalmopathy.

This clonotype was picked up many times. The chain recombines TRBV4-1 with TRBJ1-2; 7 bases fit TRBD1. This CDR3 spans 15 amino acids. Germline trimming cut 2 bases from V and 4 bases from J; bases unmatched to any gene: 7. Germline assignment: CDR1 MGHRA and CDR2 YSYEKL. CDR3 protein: CASSQLGQKLYGYTF. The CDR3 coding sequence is TGCGCCAGCAGCCAATTGGGACAGAAACTCTATGGCTACACCTTC.

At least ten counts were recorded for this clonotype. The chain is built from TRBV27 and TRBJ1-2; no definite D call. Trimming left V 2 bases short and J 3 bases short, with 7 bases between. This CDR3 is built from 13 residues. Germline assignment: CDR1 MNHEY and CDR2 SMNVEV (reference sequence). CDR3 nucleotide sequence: TGTGCCAGCAGTTTAGAAGGACACTATGGCTACACCTTC. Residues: CASSLEGHYGYTF.

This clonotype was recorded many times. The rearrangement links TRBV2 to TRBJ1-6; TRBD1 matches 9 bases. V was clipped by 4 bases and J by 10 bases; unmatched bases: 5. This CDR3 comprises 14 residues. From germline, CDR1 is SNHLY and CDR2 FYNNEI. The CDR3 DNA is TGTGCCAGCAGTGGAACAGGGGGCATCTCACCCCTCCACTTT. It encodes CASSGTGGISPLHF.

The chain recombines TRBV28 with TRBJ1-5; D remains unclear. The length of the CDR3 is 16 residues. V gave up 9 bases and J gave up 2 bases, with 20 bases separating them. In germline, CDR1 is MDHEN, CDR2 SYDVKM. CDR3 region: CARRNSQRAGNQPQHF. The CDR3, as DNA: TGTGCCAGACGAAACTCCCAGCGTGCGGGCAATCAGCCCCAGCATTTT.

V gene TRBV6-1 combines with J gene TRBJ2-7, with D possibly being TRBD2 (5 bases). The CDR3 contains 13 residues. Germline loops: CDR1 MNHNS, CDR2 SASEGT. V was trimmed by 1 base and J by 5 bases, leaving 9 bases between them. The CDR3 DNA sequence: TGTGCCAGCAGTGAAGAATTCGGGGACGAGCAGTACTTC. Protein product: CASSEEFGDEQYF.

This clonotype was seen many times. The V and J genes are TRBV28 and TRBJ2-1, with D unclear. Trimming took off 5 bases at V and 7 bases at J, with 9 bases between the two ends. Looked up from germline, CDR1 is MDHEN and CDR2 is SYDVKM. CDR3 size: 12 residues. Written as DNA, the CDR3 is TGTGCCAGCAGTCCCTACCTGAATGAGCAGTTCTTC. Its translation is CASSPYLNEQFF.

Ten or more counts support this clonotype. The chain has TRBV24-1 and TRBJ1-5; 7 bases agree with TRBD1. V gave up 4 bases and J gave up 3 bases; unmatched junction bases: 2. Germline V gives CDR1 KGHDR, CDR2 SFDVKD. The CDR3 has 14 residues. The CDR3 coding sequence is TGTGCCACCAGTGAAGGGGGCTTCAATCAGCCCCAGCATTTT. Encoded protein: CATSEGGFNQPQHF.

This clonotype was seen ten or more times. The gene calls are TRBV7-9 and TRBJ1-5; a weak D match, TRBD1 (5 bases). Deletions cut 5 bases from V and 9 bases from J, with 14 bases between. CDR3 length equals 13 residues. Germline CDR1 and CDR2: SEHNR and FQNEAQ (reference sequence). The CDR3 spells CASSRPGERPQHF. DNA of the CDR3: TGTGCCAGCAGCCGTCCGGGGGAGCGGCCCCAGCATTTT.

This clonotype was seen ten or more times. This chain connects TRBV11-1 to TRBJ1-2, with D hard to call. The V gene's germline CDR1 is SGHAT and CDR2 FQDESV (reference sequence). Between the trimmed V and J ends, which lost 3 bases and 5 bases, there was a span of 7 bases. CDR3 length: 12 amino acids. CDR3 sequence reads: CASSFGSYGYTF. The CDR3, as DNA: TGTGCCAGCAGCTTTGGGAGTTATGGCTACACCTTC.

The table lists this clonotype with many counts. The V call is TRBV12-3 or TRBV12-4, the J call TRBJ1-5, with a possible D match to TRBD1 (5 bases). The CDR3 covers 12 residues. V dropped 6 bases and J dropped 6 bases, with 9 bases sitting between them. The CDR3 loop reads CASRKGFQPQHF. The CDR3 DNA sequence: TGTGCCAGCAGAAAGGGGTTTCAGCCCCAGCATTTT.

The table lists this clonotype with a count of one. The CDR3 DNA sequence: TGTGCCAGCTCAGCGACCAGGGTTTACGAGCAGTACTTC. Protein: CASSATRVYEQYF. The rearrangement joins TRBV18 to TRBJ2-7; D may be TRBD1 (5 bases). The CDR3 runs to 13 residues. From germline, CDR1 is KGHSH and CDR2 LQKENI. Trimming pared 5 bases from V and 4 bases from J, leaving 12 bases between.

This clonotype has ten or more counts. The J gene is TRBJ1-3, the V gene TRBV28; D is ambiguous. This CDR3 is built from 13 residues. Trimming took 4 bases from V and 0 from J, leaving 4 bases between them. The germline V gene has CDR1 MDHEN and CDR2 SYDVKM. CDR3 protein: CASSWISGNTIYF. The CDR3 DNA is TGTGCCAGCAGTTGGATCTCTGGAAACACCATATATTTT.

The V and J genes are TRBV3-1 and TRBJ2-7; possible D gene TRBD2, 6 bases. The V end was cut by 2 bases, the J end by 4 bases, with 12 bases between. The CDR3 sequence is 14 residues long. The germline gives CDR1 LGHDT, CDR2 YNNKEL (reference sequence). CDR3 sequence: CASSQNPGLYEQYF. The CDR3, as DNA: TGTGCCAGCAGCCAAAATCCCGGACTATACGAGCAGTACTTC.

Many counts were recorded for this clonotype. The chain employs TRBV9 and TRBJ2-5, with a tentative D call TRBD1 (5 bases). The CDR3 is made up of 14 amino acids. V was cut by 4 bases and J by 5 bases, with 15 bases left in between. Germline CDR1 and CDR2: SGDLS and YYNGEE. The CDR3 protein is CASSPSSGLETQYF. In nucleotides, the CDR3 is TGTGCCAGCAGCCCAAGCTCAGGGTTGGAGACCCAGTACTTC.

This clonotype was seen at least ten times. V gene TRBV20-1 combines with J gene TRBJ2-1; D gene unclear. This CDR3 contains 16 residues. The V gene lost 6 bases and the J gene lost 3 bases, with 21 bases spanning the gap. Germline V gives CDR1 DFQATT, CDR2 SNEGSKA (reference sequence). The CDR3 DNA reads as TGCAGTGCGAGACGACGTATGGGCCGCGGCTACAATGAGCAGTTCTTC. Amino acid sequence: CSARRRMGRGYNEQFF.

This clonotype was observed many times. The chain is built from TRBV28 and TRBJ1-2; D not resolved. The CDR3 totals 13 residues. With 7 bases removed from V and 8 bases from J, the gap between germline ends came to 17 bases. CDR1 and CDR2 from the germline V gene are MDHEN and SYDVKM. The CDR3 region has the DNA TGTGCCAGCAAACAACAAAGCGAAAAAGGCTACACCTTC. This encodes CASKQQSEKGYTF.

CDR3 DNA: TGTGCCAGCAGTGAAGAGGATAGCGGGAGAGTGTACAATGAGCAGTTCTTC. This translates into CASSEEDSGRVYNEQFF. The chain links TRBV25-1 to TRBJ2-1, with 9 bases fitting TRBD2. This CDR3 has 17 amino acids. Germline V gene lookup returns CDR1 MGHDK and CDR2 SYGVNS. Germline trimming cut 2 bases from V and 4 bases from J; bases unmatched to any gene: 9.

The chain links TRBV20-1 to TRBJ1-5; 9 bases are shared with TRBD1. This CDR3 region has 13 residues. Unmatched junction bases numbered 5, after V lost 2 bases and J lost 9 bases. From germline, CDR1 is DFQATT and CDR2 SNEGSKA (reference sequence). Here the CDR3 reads CSARRGTGLPQHF. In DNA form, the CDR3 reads TGCAGTGCTAGAAGGGGGACAGGGCTGCCCCAGCATTTT.

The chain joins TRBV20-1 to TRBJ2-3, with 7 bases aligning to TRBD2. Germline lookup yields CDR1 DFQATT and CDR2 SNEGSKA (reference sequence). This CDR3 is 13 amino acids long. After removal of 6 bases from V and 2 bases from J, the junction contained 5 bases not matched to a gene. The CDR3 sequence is CSASRGTTDTQYF. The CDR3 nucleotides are TGCAGTGCCTCGCGGGGGACCACAGATACGCAGTATTTT.